The 3 T cell receptor beta chains below all came from one sample that was sequenced in a study of cytomegalovirus exposure and HLA in healthy donors. Clones were read by immunoSEQ multiplex PCR, and TCRdb kept only the in-frame ones, dropping some. Seen here are 38,000 or so clones, just under 95% observed once, and the top ten hold 2.5% to 4%. The sequenced sample consisted of PBMCs. The receptors stem from a man aged 18 to 29 in good health and CMV-seronegative.

The chain has TRBV25-1 and TRBJ2-1, with TRBD1 matching over 10 bases. Trimming cost V 7 bases and J 8 bases; bases outside gene matches: 8. Germline assignment: CDR1 MGHDK and CDR2 SYGVNS. This CDR3 comprises 14 residues. The CDR3 is CASKTGGAWDEQFF. The CDR3 DNA follows: TGTGCCAGCAAGACAGGGGGCGCTTGGGATGAGCAGTTCTTC.

V is TRBV7-9 and J is TRBJ1-5; D not resolved. Per the germline V gene, CDR1 is SEHNR and CDR2 is FQNEAQ (reference sequence). The CDR3 is 13 amino acids. With 5 bases removed from V and 7 bases from J, the gap between germline ends came to 12 bases. DNA for the CDR3: TGTGCCAGCAGCCCAGTTGGTTCCCAGCCCCAGCATTTT. The encoded protein is CASSPVGSQPQHF.

V and J are TRBV7-3 and TRBJ1-6; 8 bases align to TRBD1. Germline V CDR1 and CDR2: SGHTA, FQGTGA. This CDR3 is 15 amino acids long. The V and J ends lost 5 bases and 7 bases, in that order; junction bases with no gene match: 7. CDR3 DNA sequence: TGTGCCAGCAGCCAACAGGGGGGGAGGAATTCACCCCTCCACTTT. It codes for CASSQQGGRNSPLHF. Full variable domain (remainder filled in from reference TRBV7-3 and TRBJ1-6): GAGVSQTPSNKVTEKGKYVELRCDPISGHTALYWYRQSLGQGPEFLIYFQGTGAADDSGLPNDRFFAVRPEGSVSTLKIQRTERGDSAVYLCASSQQGGRNSPLHFGNGTRLTVT.